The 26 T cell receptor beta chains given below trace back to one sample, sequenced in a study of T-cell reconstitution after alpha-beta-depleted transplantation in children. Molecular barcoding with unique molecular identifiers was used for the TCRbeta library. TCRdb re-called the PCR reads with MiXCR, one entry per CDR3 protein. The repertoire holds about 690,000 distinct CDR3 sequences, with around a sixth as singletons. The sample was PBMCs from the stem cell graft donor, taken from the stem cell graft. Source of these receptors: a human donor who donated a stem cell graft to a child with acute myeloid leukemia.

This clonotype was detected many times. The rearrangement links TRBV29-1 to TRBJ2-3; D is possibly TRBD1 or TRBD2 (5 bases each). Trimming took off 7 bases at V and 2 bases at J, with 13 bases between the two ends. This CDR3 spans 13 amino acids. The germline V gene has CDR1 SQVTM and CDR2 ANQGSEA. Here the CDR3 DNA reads TGCAGCGATATGGGGGTTTCCACAGATACGCAGTATTTT. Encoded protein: CSDMGVSTDTQYF.

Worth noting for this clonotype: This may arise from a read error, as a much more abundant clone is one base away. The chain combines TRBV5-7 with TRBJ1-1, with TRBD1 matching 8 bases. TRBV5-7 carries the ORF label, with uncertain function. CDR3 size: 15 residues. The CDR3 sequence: CATSLAGQGLTEAFF. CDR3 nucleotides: TGTGCCACCAGCTTGGCCGGACAGGGATTAACTGAAGCTTTCTTT.

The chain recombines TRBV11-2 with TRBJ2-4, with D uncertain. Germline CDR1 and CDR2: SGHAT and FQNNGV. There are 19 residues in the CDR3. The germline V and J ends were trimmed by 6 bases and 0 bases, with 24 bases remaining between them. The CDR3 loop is CASRHDKRRWDLAKNIQYF. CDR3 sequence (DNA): TGTGCCAGCAGACACGACAAAAGACGGTGGGATTTAGCCAAAAACATTCAGTACTTC.

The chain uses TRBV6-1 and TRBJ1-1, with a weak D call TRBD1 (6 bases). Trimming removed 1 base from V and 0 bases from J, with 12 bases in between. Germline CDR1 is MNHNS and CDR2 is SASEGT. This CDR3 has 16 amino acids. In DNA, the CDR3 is TGTGCCAGCAGTGAAGTGGAAGGGGGATTGAACACTGAAGCTTTCTTT. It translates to CASSEVEGGLNTEAFF.

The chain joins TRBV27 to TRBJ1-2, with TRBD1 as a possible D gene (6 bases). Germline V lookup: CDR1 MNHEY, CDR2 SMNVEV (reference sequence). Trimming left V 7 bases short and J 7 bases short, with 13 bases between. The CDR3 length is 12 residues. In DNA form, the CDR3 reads TGTGCCAGCACTACCACAGGGTTTGGCTACACCTTC. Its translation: CASTTTGFGYTF.

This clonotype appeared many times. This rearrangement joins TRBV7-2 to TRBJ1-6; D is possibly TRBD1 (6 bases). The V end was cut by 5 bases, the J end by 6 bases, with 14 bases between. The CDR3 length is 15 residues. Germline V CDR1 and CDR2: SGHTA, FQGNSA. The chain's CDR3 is CASSKQGQGNSPLHF. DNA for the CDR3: TGTGCCAGCAGCAAGCAGGGGCAGGGTAATTCACCCCTCCACTTT.

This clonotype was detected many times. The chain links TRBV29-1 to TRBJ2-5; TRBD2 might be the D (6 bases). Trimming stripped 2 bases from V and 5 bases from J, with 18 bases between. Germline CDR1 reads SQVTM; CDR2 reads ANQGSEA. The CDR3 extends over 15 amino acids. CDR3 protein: CSVESAGNPGETQYF. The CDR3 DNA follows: TGCAGCGTTGAATCGGCGGGGAACCCTGGGGAGACCCAGTACTTC.

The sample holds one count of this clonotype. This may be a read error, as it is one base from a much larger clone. In DNA, the CDR3 is TGTGCCAGCAGTTTATCTACCCAAGAGACCCAGTACTTC. Translation: CASSLSTQETQYF. The rearrangement joins TRBV12-3 or TRBV12-4 to TRBJ2-5; D is undetermined. The CDR3 runs to 13 residues. V lost 2 bases and J lost 1, with 5 bases in between.

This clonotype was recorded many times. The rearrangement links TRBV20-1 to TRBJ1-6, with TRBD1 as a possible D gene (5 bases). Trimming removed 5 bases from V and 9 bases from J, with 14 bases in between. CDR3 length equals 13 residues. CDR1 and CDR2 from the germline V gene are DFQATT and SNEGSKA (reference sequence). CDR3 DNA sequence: TGCAGTGCTCAAGGGGTGGCGGGTTCACCCCTCCACTTT. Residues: CSAQGVAGSPLHF.

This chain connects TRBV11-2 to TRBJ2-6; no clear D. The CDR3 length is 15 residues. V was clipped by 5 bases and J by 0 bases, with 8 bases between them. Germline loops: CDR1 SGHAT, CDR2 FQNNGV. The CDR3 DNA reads TGTGCCAGCAGCCGACAAATCTCTGGGGCCAACGTCCTGACTTTC. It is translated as CASSRQISGANVLTF.

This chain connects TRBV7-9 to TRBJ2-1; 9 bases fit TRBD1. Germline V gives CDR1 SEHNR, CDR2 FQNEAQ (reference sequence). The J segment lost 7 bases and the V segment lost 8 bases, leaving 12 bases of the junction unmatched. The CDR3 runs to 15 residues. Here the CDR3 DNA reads TGTGCCAGCGCCCCCGGGACAGGGTCCTCTAATGAGCAGTTCTTC. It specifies CASAPGTGSSNEQFF.

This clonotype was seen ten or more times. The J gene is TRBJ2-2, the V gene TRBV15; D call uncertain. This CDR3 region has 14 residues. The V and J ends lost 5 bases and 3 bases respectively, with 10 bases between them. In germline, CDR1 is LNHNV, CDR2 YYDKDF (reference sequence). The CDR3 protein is CATSPDPYTGELFF. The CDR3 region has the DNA TGTGCCACCAGCCCAGACCCTTACACCGGGGAGCTGTTTTTT.

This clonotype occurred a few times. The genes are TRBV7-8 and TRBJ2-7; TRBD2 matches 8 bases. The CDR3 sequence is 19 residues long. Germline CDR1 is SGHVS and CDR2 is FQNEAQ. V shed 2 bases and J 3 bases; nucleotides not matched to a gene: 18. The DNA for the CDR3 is TGTGCCAGCAGCTTAAGGGCAGGTACCGGACTAGCTAAGAGCTACGAGCAGTACTTC. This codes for CASSLRAGTGLAKSYEQYF.

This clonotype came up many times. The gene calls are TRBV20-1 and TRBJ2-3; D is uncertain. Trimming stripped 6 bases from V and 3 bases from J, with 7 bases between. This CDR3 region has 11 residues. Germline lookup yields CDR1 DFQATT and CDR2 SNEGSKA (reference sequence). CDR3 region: CSAPFTDTQYF. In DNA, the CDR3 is TGCAGTGCACCCTTTACAGATACGCAGTATTTT.

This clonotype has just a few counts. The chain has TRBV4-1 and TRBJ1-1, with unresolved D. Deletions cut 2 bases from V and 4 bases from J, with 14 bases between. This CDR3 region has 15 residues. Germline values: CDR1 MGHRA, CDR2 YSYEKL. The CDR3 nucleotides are TGCGCCAGCAGCCAAACGTCCCCTTCGGGCACTGAAGCTTTCTTT. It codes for CASSQTSPSGTEAFF.

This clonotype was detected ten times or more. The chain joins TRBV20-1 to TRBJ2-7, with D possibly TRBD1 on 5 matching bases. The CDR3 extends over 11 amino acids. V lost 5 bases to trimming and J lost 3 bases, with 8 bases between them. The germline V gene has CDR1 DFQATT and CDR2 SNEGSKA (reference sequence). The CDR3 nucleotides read TGCAGTGCTCTCCAGGGCTACGAGCAGTACGTC. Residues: CSALQGYEQYV.

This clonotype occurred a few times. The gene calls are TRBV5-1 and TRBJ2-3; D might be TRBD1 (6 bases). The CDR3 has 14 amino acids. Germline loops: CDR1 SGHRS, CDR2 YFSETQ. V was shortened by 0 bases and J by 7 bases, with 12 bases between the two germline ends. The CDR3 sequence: CASSLGTDSNTQYF. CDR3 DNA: TGCGCCAGCAGCTTGGGGACAGACTCCAATACGCAGTATTTT.

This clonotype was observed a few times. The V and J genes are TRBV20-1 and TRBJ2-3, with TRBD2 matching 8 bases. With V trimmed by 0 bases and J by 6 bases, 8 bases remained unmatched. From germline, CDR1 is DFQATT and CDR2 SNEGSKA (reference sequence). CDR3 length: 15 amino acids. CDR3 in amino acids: CSARDPGGGPDTQYF. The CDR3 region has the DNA TGCAGTGCTAGAGATCCCGGGGGGGGCCCGGATACGCAGTATTTT.

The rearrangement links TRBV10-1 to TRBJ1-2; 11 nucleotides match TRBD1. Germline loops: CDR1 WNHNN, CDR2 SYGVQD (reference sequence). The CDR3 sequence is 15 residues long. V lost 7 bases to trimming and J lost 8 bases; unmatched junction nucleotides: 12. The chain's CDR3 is CASTNSGQGAQGYTF. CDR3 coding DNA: TGCGCCAGCACCAACTCCGGACAGGGGGCTCAGGGCTACACCTTC.

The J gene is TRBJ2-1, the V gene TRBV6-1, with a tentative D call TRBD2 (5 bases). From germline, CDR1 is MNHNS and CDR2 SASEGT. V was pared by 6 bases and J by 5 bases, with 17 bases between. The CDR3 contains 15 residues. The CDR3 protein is CASSNVGAKDNEQFF. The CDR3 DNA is TGTGCCAGCAGCAATGTGGGAGCGAAGGACAATGAGCAGTTCTTC.

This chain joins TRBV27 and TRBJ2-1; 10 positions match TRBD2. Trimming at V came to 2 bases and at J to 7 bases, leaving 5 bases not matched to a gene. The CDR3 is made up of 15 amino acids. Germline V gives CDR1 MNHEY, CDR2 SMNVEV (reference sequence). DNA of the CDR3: TGTGCCAGCAGTTTAAGGAGCGGGGGGGGGAATGAGCAGTTCTTC. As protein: CASSLRSGGGNEQFF.

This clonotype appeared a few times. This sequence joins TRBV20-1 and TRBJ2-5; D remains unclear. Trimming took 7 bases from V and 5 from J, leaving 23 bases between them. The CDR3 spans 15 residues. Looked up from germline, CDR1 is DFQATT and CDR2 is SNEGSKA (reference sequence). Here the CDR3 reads CSGQTYGRVMETQYF. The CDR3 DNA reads TGCAGTGGCCAGACCTATGGGCGTGTTATGGAGACCCAGTACTTC.

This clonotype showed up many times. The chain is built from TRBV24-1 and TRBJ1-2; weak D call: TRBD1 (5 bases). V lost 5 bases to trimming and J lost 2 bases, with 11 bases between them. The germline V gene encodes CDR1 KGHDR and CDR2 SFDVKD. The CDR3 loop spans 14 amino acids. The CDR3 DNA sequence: TGTGCCACCAGTGCGGGGACGGCGAACTATGGCTACACCTTC. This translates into CATSAGTANYGYTF.

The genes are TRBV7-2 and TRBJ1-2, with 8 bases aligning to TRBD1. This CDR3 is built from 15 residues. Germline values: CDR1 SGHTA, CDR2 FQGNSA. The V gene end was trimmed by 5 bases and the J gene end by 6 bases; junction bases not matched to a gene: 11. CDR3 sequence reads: CASSPGQVAWDGYTF. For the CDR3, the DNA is TGTGCCAGCAGCCCGGGACAGGTGGCGTGGGATGGCTACACCTTC. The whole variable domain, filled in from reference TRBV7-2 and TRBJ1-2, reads GAGVSQSPSNKVTEKGKDVELRCDPISGHTALYWYRQSLGQGLEFLIYFQGNSAPDKSGLPSDRFSAERTGGSVSTLTIQRTQQEDSAVYLCASSPGQVAWDGYTFGSGTRLTVV.

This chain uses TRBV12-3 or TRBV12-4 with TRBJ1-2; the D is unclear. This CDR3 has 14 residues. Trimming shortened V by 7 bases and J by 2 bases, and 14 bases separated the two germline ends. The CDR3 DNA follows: TGTGCCAGCAATGAACGCGGAAGGAACTATGGCTACACCTTC. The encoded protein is CASNERGRNYGYTF.

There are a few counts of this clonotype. The CDR3 loop reads CASSPLAGGRVNEQFF. CDR3 nucleotide sequence: TGTGCCAGCAGCCCATTAGCGGGGGGCCGGGTAAATGAGCAGTTCTTC. The V gene is TRBV5-8, the J gene TRBJ2-1; 10 positions match TRBD2. Per the germline V gene, CDR1 is SGHTS and CDR2 is YDEGEE. This CDR3 spans 16 amino acids. V shed 4 bases, J shed 7 bases, and the junction held 11 bases outside the gene matches.